The TCR beta chain described here comes from a study of PD-1 blockade in classical Hodgkin lymphoma. Study observations and caveats: At baseline, newly diagnosed patients reportedly showed less TCR diversity than healthy donors.

Time point described: cycle 4 day 1 (C4D1), after 6 weeks of nivolumab. All the patients suffered relapse after autologous stem cell transplantation, and brentuximab vedotin exposure differed. From thawed PBMCs, CD4+ T cells were purified using magnetic negative selection. Trimming pared 11 bases from V and 7 bases from J, leaving 15 bases between. This CDR3 comprises 11 residues. Germline V gene lookup returns CDR1 ENHRY and CDR2 SYGVKD. Notes on this clone: Its antigen is unknown.

Here immunoSEQ multiplex PCR was the method, and the copy in TCRdb shows in-frame clones only, minus some. The data show around 13,000 clones, 88% seen once. The chain couples TRBV10-3 to TRBJ2-7, with TRBD2 as a possible D gene (5 bases). The sequence was collected from a human donor with classical Hodgkin lymphoma. The sample was CD4+ T cells from blood, taken before the fourth cycle of nivolumab. The CDR3 nucleotides read TGTGCCGGTGGTAGGACGGGGGAGCAGTACTTC. It specifies CAGGRTGEQYF.